This paragraph reports one TCR beta chain. Its specificity is unknown. TCRdb keeps only in-frame clones here, not all; method: immunoSEQ multiplex PCR. The sample carries about 160,000 clones, approximately 96% recorded once. The study drew the donors from its roughly 110-subject validation cohort, separate from the roughly 700-subject first cohort. This specimen belongs to a study of cytomegalovirus exposure and HLA in healthy donors. As for the study in general: The approximately 110 validation repertoires were reported in a later analysis to have been generated on the same platform as the roughly 630 first-cohort repertoires.

General observations from the study: According to a later analysis, TCR clusters from the first cohort tended to co-occur in the 90 to 150 validation repertoires. Researchers catalogued approximately 170 TCR beta chains as cytomegalovirus-associated.

This TCR was sampled from a woman in her late teens or twenties in good health and CMV-seronegative. Sequencing was carried out using PBMCs.

CDR3 protein: CASSQDRQMGTEAFF. CDR3 in DNA: TGCGCCAGCAGCCAAGATAGACAGATGGGCACTGAAGCTTTCTTT. V and J are TRBV4-1 and TRBJ1-1, with D maybe TRBD1 (5 bases). Trimming left V 0 bases short and J 4 bases short, with 12 bases between. The CDR3 is made up of 15 amino acids. Germline V lookup: CDR1 MGHRA, CDR2 YSYEKL.